Included here is one TCR beta chain sequence, with context. This sample was included in a study of blood T cells in healthy people across ages. Trimming took 0 bases from V and 0 from J, leaving 21 bases between them. The germline CDR1 and CDR2 sequences are DFQATT and SNEGSKA (reference sequence). The length of the CDR3 is 19 residues. The authors ran a second PCR of roughly 7 to 11 cycles using a sample-barcoded 5' primer and a J-beta primer mix. MiXCR, run by TCRdb on the 5' RACE reads, gives a single entry per CDR3 protein. The profile shows 750,000 or so distinct CDR3 sequences, approximately 25% of them singletons. These same records also appear under a second study, on T cells of mothers and their children.

The sample was blood. The rearrangement joins TRBV20-1 to TRBJ2-1; no reliable D call. This receptor was taken from a boy younger than 18 in good health. The CDR3 DNA reads TGCAGTGCTAGAGATTGGCAGCCTTCCGATCCGAGCTCCTACAATGAGCAGTTCTTC. This encodes CSARDWQPSDPSSYNEQFF.